One sample yielded the 20 T cell receptor beta chains listed below, sequenced in a study of T cell responses to AZD1222 COVID-19 vaccine. Some clones are missing from TCRdb's copy, which holds only in-frame ones; the method was immunoSEQ multiplex PCR. The sample lists 110,000 to 150,000 clones; approximately 92% were seen once. This material consisted of peripheral blood, taken 28 days after the second AZD1222 dose. These receptors all come from an adult who received the AZD1222 COVID-19 vaccine.

This chain uses TRBV28 with TRBJ1-2, with D tentatively TRBD1 (6 bases). V was cut by 3 bases and J by 2 bases, with 16 bases left in between. Germline loops: CDR1 MDHEN, CDR2 SYDVKM. This CDR3 spans 16 amino acids. CDR3: CASSLGGAFPNYGYTF. The CDR3 DNA sequence: TGTGCCAGCAGTTTGGGGGGCGCTTTCCCCAACTATGGCTACACCTTC.

The chain has TRBV11-3 and TRBJ2-5, with TRBD2 identical over 11 bases. CDR1 is SGHNT, CDR2 YENEEA, per germline. This CDR3 is 16 amino acids long. J gave up 2 bases and V 5 bases, and 7 bases lay outside the gene matches. The CDR3 spells CASSHGLAGVQETQYF. CDR3 nucleotides: TGTGCCAGCAGCCATGGACTAGCGGGCGTTCAAGAGACCCAGTACTTC.

The chain uses TRBV7-3 and TRBJ2-1; 11 positions match TRBD2. CDR3 length: 17 amino acids. Germline CDR1 and CDR2: SGHTA and FQGTGA. V shed 0 bases, J shed 3 bases, and the junction held 4 bases outside the gene matches. This CDR3 reads CASSLTPLAGGYNEQFF. CDR3 nucleotides: TGTGCCAGCAGCTTAACCCCCCTAGCGGGAGGCTACAATGAGCAGTTCTTC.

V usage is TRBV28 and J usage is TRBJ2-7; 8 positions agree with TRBD1. Germline V gene lookup returns CDR1 MDHEN and CDR2 SYDVKM. This CDR3 has 15 residues. V dropped 4 bases and J dropped 0; count of bases not matched to a gene: 5. CDR3 protein: CASSSGTGFSYEQYF. The CDR3 DNA reads TGTGCCAGCAGTTCCGGGACAGGCTTCTCCTACGAGCAGTACTTC.

J is TRBJ1-2 and V is TRBV29-1; 11 bases map to TRBD1. Trimming took 6 bases from V and 5 from J; bases not matched to a gene: 8. The CDR3 covers 14 residues. Germline V lookup: CDR1 SQVTM, CDR2 ANQGSEA. As DNA, the CDR3 is TGCAGCGTCCTCGGACAGGGGGCAGGGTATGGCTACACCTTC. Translation: CSVLGQGAGYGYTF.

The chain carries TRBV5-1 and TRBJ2-1; TRBD2 might be the D (5 bases). This CDR3 spans 16 amino acids. The germline V gene has CDR1 SGHRS and CDR2 YFSETQ. The V gene lost 3 bases and the J gene lost 2 bases, with 15 bases spanning the gap. CDR3 nucleotides: TGCGCCAGCAGCTCGGGCAGCGGAGCCACCTACAATGAGCAGTTCTTC. Translated, it gives CASSSGSGATYNEQFF. Full variable domain (rest looked up from reference TRBV5-1 and TRBJ2-1): KAGVTQTPRYLIKTRGQQVTLSCSPISGHRSVSWYQQTPGQGLQFLFEYFSETQRNKGNFPGRFSGRQFSNSRSEMNVSTLELGDSALYLCASSSGSGATYNEQFFGPGTRLTVL.

This chain links TRBV2 with TRBJ1-2; the D gene is possibly TRBD1 (5 bases). The CDR3 runs 13 residues. The germline V and J ends were trimmed by 6 bases and 6 bases, with 14 bases remaining between them. The germline gives CDR1 SNHLY, CDR2 FYNNEI. CDR3 sequence (DNA): TGTGCCAGCAGGCAGGGTTATGGAGATGGCTACACCTTC. It yields the protein CASRQGYGDGYTF.

This chain links TRBV19 with TRBJ2-5, with D perhaps matching TRBD1 (6 bases). CDR3 length equals 16 residues. Trimming stripped 5 bases from V and 1 base from J, with 17 bases between. CDR1 and CDR2 (germline): LNHDA, SQIVND (reference sequence). The CDR3 nucleotides are TGTGCCAGTAGTGGGGGCCAGTCAAGGACCCAAGAGACCCAGTACTTC. Its protein is CASSGGQSRTQETQYF.

The chain combines TRBV5-1 with TRBJ1-5, with 7 nucleotides matching TRBD1. V was clipped by 4 bases and J by 6 bases; unmatched bases: 7. The V gene's germline CDR1 is SGHRS and CDR2 YFSETQ. The CDR3 has 14 residues. CDR3 sequence reads: CASSPEGAGQPQHF. The CDR3 nucleotides are TGCGCCAGCAGCCCGGAGGGGGCCGGTCAGCCCCAGCATTTT.

The rearrangement uses TRBV30 and TRBJ2-3; TRBD2 agrees at 9 bases. The germline V gene has CDR1 GTSNPN and CDR2 SVGIG (reference sequence). CDR3 size: 12 residues. The V gene end was trimmed by 8 bases and the J gene end by 5 bases; junction bases not matched to a gene: 5. CDR3 sequence (DNA): TGTGCCGGGGGCGGGAGGGGAGATACGCAGTATTTT. Translating gives CAGGGRGDTQYF. Drawing the rest from reference TRBV30 and TRBJ2-3, the complete variable domain is SQTIHQWPATLVQPVGSPLSLECTVEGTSNPNLYWYRQAAGRGLQLLFYSVGIGQISSEVPQNLSASRPQDRQFILSSKKLLLSDSGFYLCAGGGRGDTQYFGPGTRLTVL.

This clone was detected once. The same CDR3 can be traced to other DNA sequences in this sample. The chain carries TRBV7-2 and TRBJ2-5, with 8 bases fitting TRBD1. The CDR3 contains 14 residues. The germline CDR1 and CDR2 sequences are SGHTA and FQGNSA. Trimming took 4 bases from V and 4 from J; bases not matched to a gene: 5. DNA for the CDR3: TGTGCCAGCAGCTCCGGGACAGGTGTAGAGACCCAGTACTTC. As protein: CASSSGTGVETQYF.

The chain links TRBV5-1 to TRBJ1-1, with D possibly being TRBD1 (6 bases). CDR3 size: 13 residues. The germline V and J ends were trimmed by 4 bases and 2 bases, with 9 bases remaining between them. Germline CDR1 reads SGHRS; CDR2 reads YFSETQ. CDR3 sequence reads: CASSTGHNTEAFF. DNA for the CDR3: TGCGCCAGCAGCACGGGACACAACACTGAAGCTTTCTTT.

The V gene is TRBV9, the J gene TRBJ1-5, with D maybe TRBD1 (6 bases). The CDR3 covers 15 residues. V dropped 4 bases and J dropped 6 bases, with 17 bases sitting between them. Looked up from germline, CDR1 is SGDLS and CDR2 is YYNGEE. This CDR3 is CASSPSGGAGQPQHF. The CDR3 nucleotides are TGTGCCAGCAGCCCGAGCGGGGGGGCCGGTCAGCCCCAGCATTTT.

The V gene is TRBV9, the J gene TRBJ1-2, with D perhaps matching TRBD1 (5 bases). Germline values: CDR1 SGDLS, CDR2 YYNGEE. V dropped 2 bases and J dropped 0 bases, with 11 bases sitting between them. The CDR3 consists of 15 residues. The CDR3: CASSVRDGANYGYTF. Written as DNA, the CDR3 is TGTGCCAGCAGCGTCCGGGACGGTGCTAACTATGGCTACACCTTC.

The rearrangement links TRBV18 to TRBJ1-4; D is uncertain. The CDR3 sequence is 13 residues long. Germline V CDR1 and CDR2: KGHSH, LQKENI. V was pared by 3 bases and J by 14 bases, with 16 bases between. The CDR3 region is CASSPPSLDRLFF. CDR3 DNA sequence: TGTGCCAGCTCACCCCCATCCCTGGATCGGCTGTTTTTT.

The chain has TRBV23-1 and TRBJ2-7, with D uncertain. TRBV23-1 is annotated as an ORF whose role is uncertain. The CDR3 has 14 amino acids. Trimming removed 1 base at V and 4 bases at J, with 11 bases between. CDR3 DNA: TGCGCCAGCAGTCAATACGGGCCCCAGTACGAGCAGTACTTC. It codes for CASSQYGPQYEQYF.

V usage is TRBV5-4 and J usage is TRBJ2-2, with TRBD2 matching 10 bases. Trimming removed 3 bases from V and 2 bases from J; junction bases left unmatched: 7. The CDR3 length is 17 residues. From germline, CDR1 is SGHNT and CDR2 YYREEE (reference sequence). The CDR3 DNA follows: TGTGCCAGCAGCTCCTTAGCGGGAGGACTTAACACCGGGGAGCTGTTTTTT. Amino acid sequence: CASSSLAGGLNTGELFF. Full variable domain (outside the CDR3, taken from reference TRBV5-4 and TRBJ2-2): ETGVTQSPTHLIKTRGQQVTLRCSSQSGHNTVSWYQQALGQGPQFIFQYYREEENGRGNFPPRFSGLQFPNYSSELNVNALELDDSALYLCASSSLAGGLNTGELFFGEGSRLTVL.

The chain carries TRBV15 and TRBJ2-7; tentatively, D is TRBD1 (6 bases). Germline V gene lookup returns CDR1 LNHNV and CDR2 YYDKDF (reference sequence). V was trimmed by 4 bases and J by 2 bases, leaving 9 bases between them. This CDR3 is 13 amino acids long. In DNA form, the CDR3 reads TGTGCCACCAGCACAGGACAGCCCTACGAGCAGTACTTC. It yields the protein CATSTGQPYEQYF.

CDR3 in DNA: TGTGCCAGCAGCTTGGCAGGGACCGATTATAATTCACCCCTCCACTTT. Protein product: CASSLAGTDYNSPLHF. The chain recombines TRBV5-4 with TRBJ1-6; tentative D call: TRBD1 (5 bases). The CDR3 length is 16 residues. Trimming left V 0 bases short and J 4 bases short, with 11 bases between. CDR1 SGHNT and CDR2 YYREEE come from the germline V gene (reference sequence).

This chain links TRBV5-1 with TRBJ1-2, with TRBD1 matching over 7 bases. The V gene's germline CDR1 is SGHRS and CDR2 YFSETQ. CDR3 size: 14 residues. Unmatched junction bases numbered 4, after V lost 2 bases and J lost 3 bases. In nucleotides, the CDR3 is TGCGCCAGCAGCTTCCGGGACAGCGACTATGGCTACACCTTC. Translation gives CASSFRDSDYGYTF.